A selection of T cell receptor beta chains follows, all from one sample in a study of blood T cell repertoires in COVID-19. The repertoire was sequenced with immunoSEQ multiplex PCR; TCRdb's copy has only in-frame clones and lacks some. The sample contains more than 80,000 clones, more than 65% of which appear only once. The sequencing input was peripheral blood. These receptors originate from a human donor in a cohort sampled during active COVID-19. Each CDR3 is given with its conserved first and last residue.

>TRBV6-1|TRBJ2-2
CASSEVVREAGELFF
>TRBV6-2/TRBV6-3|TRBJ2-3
CASSYSPSGGAISSSDTQYF
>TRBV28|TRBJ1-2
CASSLSRTGYGYTF
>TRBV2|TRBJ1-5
CASSEDRVGNQPQHF
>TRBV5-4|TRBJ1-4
CASSPGQGVEKLFF
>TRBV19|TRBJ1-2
CASSIRTGDGYTF
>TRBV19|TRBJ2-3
CASTPSGRSTDTQYF
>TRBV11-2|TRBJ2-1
CASSSKRGLAGVEQFF
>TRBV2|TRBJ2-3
CAIRNRVGDTQYF
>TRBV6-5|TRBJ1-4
CASGDRGTNEKLFF
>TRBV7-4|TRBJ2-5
CATPNVPRTSGGGYQETQYF
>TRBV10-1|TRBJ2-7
CASSPGTAGSYEQYF
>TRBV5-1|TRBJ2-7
CASSSGQVTYEQYF
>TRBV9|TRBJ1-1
CASSAPSAFF
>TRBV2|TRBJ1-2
CASRDRGLDGYTF
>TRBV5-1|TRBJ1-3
CASSFQGPGGNTIYF
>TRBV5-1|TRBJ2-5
CASSLSPSGGAETQYF
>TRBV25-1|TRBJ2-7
CASSDILHGITAEQYF
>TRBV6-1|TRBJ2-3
CASSEAGVSTDTQYF
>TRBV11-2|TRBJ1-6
CASTLSRGRNSPLHF
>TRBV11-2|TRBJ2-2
CASSFGQRGELFF
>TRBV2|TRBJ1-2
CASRLTPSEGYTF
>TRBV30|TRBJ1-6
CAWSTKRQGASSSYNSPLHF
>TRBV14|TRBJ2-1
CASSQERDTGQFF
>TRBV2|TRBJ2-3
CASSEAPGGGGTDTQYF
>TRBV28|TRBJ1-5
CASRLGQPAHQPQHF
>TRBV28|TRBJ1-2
CASSFGSRGYGYTF
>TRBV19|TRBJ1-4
CASSLVGQSTNEKLFF
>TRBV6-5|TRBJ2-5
CASKLAGGPGETQYF
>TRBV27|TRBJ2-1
CASSLNRDYNEQFF
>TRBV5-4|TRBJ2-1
CASSPGLAGAYEQFF
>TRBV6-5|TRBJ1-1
CASLNRGQGTEAFF
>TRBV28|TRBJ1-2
CASSPDRASGYTF
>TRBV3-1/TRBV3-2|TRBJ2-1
CASSQRGANEQFF
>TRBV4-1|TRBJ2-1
CASSQDWARTSGTHEQFF
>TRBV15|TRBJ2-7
CATSRDERSEQYF
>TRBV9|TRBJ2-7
CASSVSPGQTYEQYF
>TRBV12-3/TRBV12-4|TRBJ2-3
CASSPLGRDTQYF
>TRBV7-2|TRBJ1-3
CASSLSLVGGRNTIYF
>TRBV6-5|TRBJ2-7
CASSYGAAAYEQYF
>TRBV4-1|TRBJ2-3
CASSQPKRGGLEDTQYF
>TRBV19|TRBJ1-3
CASSSTANRYSGNTIYF
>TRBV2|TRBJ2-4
CASSEWVAGVKNIQYF
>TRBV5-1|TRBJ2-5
CASSPGTGGPIQETQYF
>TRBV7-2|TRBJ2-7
CASSLATGYEQYF
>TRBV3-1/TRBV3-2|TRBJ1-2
CASSQAPVVYGYTF
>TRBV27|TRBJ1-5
CASSLGGWDQPQHF
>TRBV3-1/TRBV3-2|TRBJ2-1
CASSRGDHYNEQFF
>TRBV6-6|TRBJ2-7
CASSDRGGYEQYF
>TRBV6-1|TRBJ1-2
CASSERTGAYGYTF
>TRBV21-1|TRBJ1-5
CASSRDRREALSNQPQHF
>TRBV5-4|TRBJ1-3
CASSLGGQGSGNTIYF
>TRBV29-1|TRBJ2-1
CSMGRGGNNEQFF
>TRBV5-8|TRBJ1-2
CASSAGQGLRGYTF
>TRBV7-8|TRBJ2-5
CASSATGTVGETQYF
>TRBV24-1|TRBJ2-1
CATSAGDNEQFF
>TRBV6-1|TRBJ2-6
CASSENGPQGVGANVLTF
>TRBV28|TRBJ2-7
CASSTPGHGANWQYF
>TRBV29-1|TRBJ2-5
CSARRGGETQYF